The 17 T cell receptor beta chains below all came from one sample that was sequenced in a study of tumor-infiltrating lymphocytes in localized non-small cell lung cancer. Generated by immunoSEQ multiplex PCR, the TCRdb table keeps only in-frame clones and is missing some. Of about 13,000 clones listed, roughly 72% are singletons. The sample consisted of uninvolved lung tissue not adjacent to the tumor. Source of these receptors: a human donor with non-small cell lung cancer.

V usage is TRBV28 and J usage is TRBJ2-7, with 10 bases lining up with TRBD2. The CDR3 contains 19 residues. Trimming cost V 5 bases and J 0 bases; bases outside gene matches: 16. The germline V gene has CDR1 MDHEN and CDR2 SYDVKM. In nucleotides, the CDR3 is TGTGCCAGCAGTCCCCGGGTAGCGGGGGGACTAATGGACTCCTACGAGCAGTACTTC. Protein product: CASSPRVAGGLMDSYEQYF.

The chain couples TRBV5-4 to TRBJ2-7; D not resolved. This CDR3 has 15 residues. From germline, CDR1 is SGHNT and CDR2 YYREEE (reference sequence). Trimming pared 0 bases from V and 2 bases from J, leaving 12 bases between. The CDR3 sequence: CASSLEGVRAYEQYF. CDR3 DNA sequence: TGTGCCAGCAGCTTGGAAGGAGTCAGAGCCTACGAGCAGTACTTC.

This chain connects TRBV27 to TRBJ2-7, with TRBD2 identical over 7 bases. J was trimmed by 3 bases and V by 6 bases; bases with no gene match: 11. Germline assignment: CDR1 MNHEY and CDR2 SMNVEV (reference sequence). There are 15 residues in the CDR3. The DNA for the CDR3 is TGTGCCAGCAGGAGGCTAGCGGAAACGAACTACGAGCAGTACTTC. Translation gives CASRRLAETNYEQYF.

This chain joins TRBV6-5 and TRBJ2-1, with 9 bases that match TRBD2. The trim removed 4 bases at V and 9 bases at J, leaving 7 bases unmatched. The CDR3 totals 14 residues. The germline CDR1 and CDR2 sequences are MNHEY and SVGAGI. In DNA, the CDR3 is TGTGCCAGCAGTTTATGGACTAGCGAGGGTGAGCAGTTCTTC. This encodes CASSLWTSEGEQFF.

This clone was observed a single time. The chain links TRBV9 to TRBJ1-2; 10 bases agree with TRBD1. The junction had 3 bases not matched to a gene; V was cut back by 2 bases and J by 2 bases. There are 15 residues in the CDR3. The germline CDR1 and CDR2 sequences are SGDLS and YYNGEE. The CDR3 DNA reads TGTGCCAGCAGCGTGGGACAGGGGAGCAACTATGGCTACACCTTC. Translation: CASSVGQGSNYGYTF.

The rearrangement joins TRBV5-4 to TRBJ1-1; D gene ambiguous. This CDR3 has 12 amino acids. Germline V gene data show CDR1 as SGHNT and CDR2 as YYREEE (reference sequence). V dropped 2 bases and J dropped 8 bases, with 10 bases sitting between them. The CDR3 DNA reads as TGTGCCAGCAGCTTCGGAGCATTAGAAGCTTTCTTT. Protein sequence: CASSFGALEAFF. The full variable domain, rest sourced from reference TRBV5-4 and TRBJ1-1, is ETGVTQSPTHLIKTRGQQVTLRCSSQSGHNTVSWYQQALGQGPQFIFQYYREEENGRGNFPPRFSGLQFPNYSSELNVNALELDDSALYLCASSFGALEAFFGQGTRLTVV.

This chain links TRBV2 with TRBJ2-1; D is possibly TRBD1 (5 bases). Germline lookup yields CDR1 SNHLY and CDR2 FYNNEI. V was shortened by 6 bases and J by 9 bases, with 9 bases between the two germline ends. The CDR3 consists of 11 residues. The CDR3 region is CASRGLGEQFF. Written as DNA, the CDR3 is TGTGCCAGCAGGGGGCTGGGTGAGCAGTTCTTC. Full variable domain (missing parts from reference TRBV2 and TRBJ2-1): EPEVTQTPSHQVTQMGQEVILRCVPISNHLYFYWYRQILGQKVEFLVSFYNNEISEKSEIFDDQFSVERPDGSNFTLKIRSTKLEDSAMYFCASRGLGEQFFGPGTRLTVL.

This clone was seen more than once but under ten times. J is TRBJ2-7 and V is TRBV2; tentative D call: TRBD1 (6 bases). The ends were cut back, 4 bases at V and 2 bases at J, with 12 bases in the middle. Germline-derived CDR1 and CDR2 are SNHLY and FYNNEI. The CDR3 loop spans 14 amino acids. The CDR3 region has the DNA TGTGCCAGCAGTGGTATGACAGGTACCTACGAGCAGTACTTC. This gives the protein CASSGMTGTYEQYF.

The rearrangement joins TRBV6-5 to TRBJ2-7, with D perhaps TRBD2 (6 bases). The CDR3 has 14 residues. The germline V gene has CDR1 MNHEY and CDR2 SVGAGI. V dropped 6 bases and J dropped 0 bases, with 12 bases sitting between them. This chain's CDR3 is CASSPGGSSYEQYF. The CDR3 DNA is TGTGCCAGCAGCCCCGGGGGAAGCTCCTACGAGCAGTACTTC.

V usage is TRBV9 and J usage is TRBJ2-3; 8 nucleotides agree with TRBD1. The CDR3 has 14 amino acids. Trimming cost V 3 bases and J 3 bases; bases outside gene matches: 3. Germline-derived CDR1 and CDR2 are SGDLS and YYNGEE. The CDR3 spells CASSDGQGTDTQYF. The CDR3 DNA reads TGTGCCAGCAGCGATGGACAGGGAACAGATACGCAGTATTTT.

J is TRBJ2-1 and V is TRBV30, with D tentatively TRBD1 or TRBD2 (5 bases each). Germline CDR1 and CDR2: GTSNPN and SVGIG (reference sequence). Trimming left V 6 bases short and J 9 bases short, with 21 bases between. The CDR3 is made up of 14 amino acids. The CDR3 bases are TGTGCCTGCCTACCGGGACCCCTGGTAGGTGAGCAGTTCTTC. Translation: CACLPGPLVGEQFF.

The chain combines TRBV10-1 with TRBJ1-2, with no clear D. In germline, CDR1 is WNHNN, CDR2 SYGVQD (reference sequence). Trimming shortened V by 4 bases and J by 8 bases, and 26 bases separated the two germline ends. The CDR3 loop spans 17 amino acids. The CDR3 DNA reads as TGCGCCAGCAGTGGACGGACTAACCCCCTCCGCCCGGTCGGCTACACCTTC. Residues: CASSGRTNPLRPVGYTF.

V gene TRBV12-5 combines with J gene TRBJ2-2; 10 nucleotides agree with TRBD2. Germline CDR1 reads LGHNT; CDR2 reads FRNRAP. The CDR3 contains 16 residues. J lost 2 bases, V lost 0 bases, and 0 bases had no gene match. CDR3 DNA sequence: TGTGCTAGTGGTTTGGTACTAGCGGGAAACACCGGGGAGCTGTTTTTT. Protein sequence: CASGLVLAGNTGELFF.

In this sample, this clone turned up a few times. The J gene is TRBJ2-1, the V gene TRBV9, with D unresolved. Germline CDR1 SGDLS, CDR2 YYNGEE. Deletions cut 0 bases from V and 4 bases from J, with 11 bases between. The length of the CDR3 is 15 residues. CDR3 nucleotides: TGTGCCAGCAGCGTAGCTGGCTCAAATTACAATGAGCAGTTCTTC. Translating gives CASSVAGSNYNEQFF.

The V gene is TRBV5-4, the J gene TRBJ1-1; 7 nucleotides match TRBD1. Germline V gene lookup returns CDR1 SGHNT and CDR2 YYREEE (reference sequence). J was trimmed by 1 base and V by 0 bases; bases with no gene match: 0. The CDR3 is made up of 14 amino acids. CDR3 coding DNA: TGTGCCAGCAGCTTGGGGGACAGGAACACTGAAGCTTTCTTT. Protein sequence: CASSLGDRNTEAFF. The full variable domain, in which reference TRBV5-4 and TRBJ1-1 provide the parts outside the CDR3, is ETGVTQSPTHLIKTRGQQVTLRCSSQSGHNTVSWYQQALGQGPQFIFQYYREEENGRGNFPPRFSGLQFPNYSSELNVNALELDDSALYLCASSLGDRNTEAFFGQGTRLTVV.

The chain links TRBV15 to TRBJ2-7; possibly TRBD2 for D (6 bases). Germline V gene data show CDR1 as LNHNV and CDR2 as YYDKDF (reference sequence). V was trimmed by 0 bases and J by 1 base, leaving 10 bases between them. The CDR3 covers 15 residues. The CDR3 DNA sequence: TGTGCCACCAGCAGAGATGGGGCGGGGTCCTACGAGCAGTACTTC. Translating gives CATSRDGAGSYEQYF.

The chain joins TRBV12-5 to TRBJ2-3, with TRBD1 identical over 7 bases. The CDR3 length is 16 residues. The J segment lost 1 base and the V segment lost 5 bases, leaving 9 bases of the junction unmatched. Per germline, CDR1 LGHNT and CDR2 FRNRAP. As DNA, the CDR3 is TGTGCTAGTGGTCTATTCACAGGGGAAGGCACAGATACGCAGTATTTT. Translating gives CASGLFTGEGTDTQYF.